The sequence of this TCR beta chain was determined in a study of identical twins. Trimming took 5 bases from V and 0 from J, leaving 21 bases between them. The CDR3 is 18 residues long. From germline, CDR1 is SGHAT and CDR2 FQDESV (reference sequence). Each CDR3 protein gets one entry after TCRdb re-called the 5' RACE reads with MiXCR. The data hold hundreds of thousands of distinct CDR3 sequences, with roughly 18% observed a single time. These data were likewise used in another study, on T cells expressing NK-cell markers.

The sample was PBMCs. This receptor was obtained from a woman aged 18 to 35 in good health. The chain employs TRBV11-1 and TRBJ2-3, with D possibly TRBD2 on 6 matching bases. As DNA, the CDR3 is TGTGCCAGCAGCAAACTGACGCGGGACCCAACGAGCACAGATACGCAGTATTTT. As protein: CASSKLTRDPTSTDTQYF.